This T cell receptor (beta chain) was captured by sequencing in a study of blood T cells in healthy people across ages. As for the study in general: The template switching approach captured approximately one barcoded beta molecule for every two T cells.

This clonotype was counted ten times or more. A single base separates this from a much larger clone, so it may be a read error. The CDR3 is 13 amino acids. Germline V gene sequence: CDR1 SGHTA, CDR2 FQGNSA. For the second PCR, which ran for roughly 7 to 11 cycles, a sample-barcoded 5' primer and a J-beta primer mix were used. From the 5' RACE reads, TCRdb called clonotypes with MiXCR, one entry per CDR3 protein. Of about 650,000 distinct CDR3 sequences in the sample, around 32% were seen once. The chain employs TRBV7-2 and TRBJ2-6, with a tentative D call TRBD1 (5 bases). This sequence originates from a woman older than 75 in good health. Sequences were obtained from blood. CDR3 sequence (DNA): TGTGCCAGCAGCTTTCCTGGGGCCAACGTCCGGACTTTC. Its protein is CASSFPGANVRTF.